This entry lists 6 T cell receptor beta chains sequenced from one sample in a study of T cell repertoires in cytomegalovirus infection. These receptors have no identified antigens. TCRdb redid the calling of the reads with MiXCR, one entry per CDR3 protein. Seen here are about 830,000 distinct CDR3 sequences, around a third observed once, and the top ten hold roughly 12%. The specimen comprised cultured CD8+ T cells from PBMCs, sampled from culture after CMV antigen stimulation. The receptor set was obtained from a human donor in good health (CMV status not recorded). Some clones in this sample may be carry-over from other donors' samples.

With regard to this clonotype: One end of the junction fails to match germline, which may point to a read error. The V and J genes are TRBV7-9 and TRBJ2-1; D perhaps matches TRBD2 (6 bases). The CDR3 length is 16 residues. Per germline, CDR1 SEHNR and CDR2 FQNEAQ (reference sequence). The CDR3 sequence is CANSPPAGKKYNEQFF. CDR3 nucleotides: TGTGCCAACAGCCCCCCTGCGGGAAAGAAGTACAATGAGCAGTTCTTC.

With regard to this clonotype: This may stem from a read error, because a much larger clone lies one nucleotide away. The chain combines TRBV7-6 with TRBJ2-1; 12 nucleotides match TRBD2. Germline V CDR1 and CDR2: SGHVS, FNYEAQ. The CDR3 runs to 17 residues. In DNA form, the CDR3 reads TGTGCCAGCAGCGCCCGACTAGCGGGGGTCTTCTACAATGAGCGGTTCTTC. Residues: CASSARLAGVFYNERFF.

The rearrangement joins TRBV5-6 to TRBJ2-1, with D possibly matching TRBD2 (5 bases). This CDR3 spans 15 amino acids. Germline assignment: CDR1 SGHDT and CDR2 YYEEEE. V was clipped by 1 base and J by 3 bases, with 11 bases between them. CDR3 sequence: CASSLMLASYNEQFF. In nucleotides, the CDR3 is TGTGCCAGCAGCTTGATGCTAGCTAGCTACAATGAGCAGTTCTTC.

The chain couples TRBV18 to TRBJ2-7, with D perhaps matching TRBD1 (5 bases). Trimming left V 6 bases short and J 3 bases short, with 15 bases between. The CDR3 loop spans 14 amino acids. Germline V gene data show CDR1 as KGHSH and CDR2 as LQKENI. The CDR3 loop reads CASSPKTELYEQYV. The CDR3 nucleotides read TGTGCCAGCTCCCCCAAGACAGAACTCTACGAGCAGTACGTC.

The rearrangement uses TRBV3-1 and TRBJ2-2, with a tentative D call TRBD2 (6 bases). Germline V gene lookup returns CDR1 LGHDT and CDR2 YNNKEL (reference sequence). The CDR3 length is 17 residues. Trimming shortened V by 1 base and J by 5 bases, and 17 bases separated the two germline ends. The CDR3 sequence is CASSQGTRGLFTGELFF. The CDR3 bases are TGTGCCAGCAGCCAAGGAACCCGGGGACTTTTTACCGGGGAGCTGTTTTTT.

This rearrangement joins TRBV19 to TRBJ2-2; TRBD1 matches at 8 bases. V shed 3 bases, J shed 5 bases, and the junction held 5 bases outside the gene matches. Germline CDR1 is LNHDA and CDR2 is SQIVND (reference sequence). This CDR3 has 15 residues. CDR3 protein: CASSIRTGRTGELFF. The CDR3 bases are TGTGCCAGTAGTATCCGGACAGGGCGAACCGGGGAGCTGTTTTTT.